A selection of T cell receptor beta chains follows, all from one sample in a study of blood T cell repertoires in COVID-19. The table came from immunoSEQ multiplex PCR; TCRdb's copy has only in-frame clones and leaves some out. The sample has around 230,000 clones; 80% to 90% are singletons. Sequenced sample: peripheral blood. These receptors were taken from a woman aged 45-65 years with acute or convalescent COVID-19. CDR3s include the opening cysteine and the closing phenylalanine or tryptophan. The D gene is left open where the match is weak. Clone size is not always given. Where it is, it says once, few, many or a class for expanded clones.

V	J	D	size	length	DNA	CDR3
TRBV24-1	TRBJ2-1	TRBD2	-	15	TGTGCCACCAGTGAGGGACTAGCGGGAGGGTATGAGCAGTTCTTC	CATSEGLAGGYEQFF
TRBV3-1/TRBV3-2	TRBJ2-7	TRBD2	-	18	TGTGCCAGCAGCCAACACTCCCCTAACGGGAGGGCCTCCTACGAGCAGTACTTC	CASSQHSPNGRASYEQYF
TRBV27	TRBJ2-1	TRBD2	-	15	TGTGCCAGCAGTTTAAGCGGGAGCACCGCCAATGAGCAGTTCTTC	CASSLSGSTANEQFF
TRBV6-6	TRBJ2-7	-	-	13	TGTGCCAGCAGGCTAGCTCTAACCTACGAGCAGTACTTC	CASRLALTYEQYF
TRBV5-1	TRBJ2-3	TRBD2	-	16	TGCGCCAGCAGCTTGGGGACTAGCGGGAGCGGGGATACGCAGTATTTT	CASSLGTSGSGDTQYF
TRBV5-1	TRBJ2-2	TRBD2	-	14	TGCGCCAGCAGCACTGGCGGGAGTGGAGGGGAGCTGTTTTTT	CASSTGGSGGELFF
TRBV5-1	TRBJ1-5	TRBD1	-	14	TGCGCCAGCAGCCCCGACCAGGGGGCACAGCCCCAGCATTTT	CASSPDQGAQPQHF
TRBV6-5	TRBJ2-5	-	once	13	TGTGCCAGCAGCTCATACATGGAAGAGACCCAGTACTTC	CASSSYMEETQYF
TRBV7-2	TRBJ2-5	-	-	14	TGTGCCAGCAGCTTAGCGGACAGACAAGAGACCCAGTACTTC	CASSLADRQETQYF
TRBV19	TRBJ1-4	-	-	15	TGTGCCAGTAGTATCGGAAACAGTAATAATGAAAAACTGTTTTTT	CASSIGNSNNEKLFF
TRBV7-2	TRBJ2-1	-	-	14	TGTGCCAGCAGCTTAGGTAGACTCCAATATGAGCAGTTCTTC	CASSLGRLQYEQFF
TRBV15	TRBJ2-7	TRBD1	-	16	TGTGCCACCAGCAGAGTAGGGACAGCGAAACCCTACGAGCAGTACTTC	CATSRVGTAKPYEQYF
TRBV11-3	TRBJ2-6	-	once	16	TGTGCCAGCAGCGATGACAAGCTGAGCGGGGCCAACGTCCTGACTTTC	CASSDDKLSGANVLTF
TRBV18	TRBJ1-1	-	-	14	TGTGCCAGCTCATCTTTGGACAGCGACACTGAAGCTTTCTTT	CASSSLDSDTEAFF
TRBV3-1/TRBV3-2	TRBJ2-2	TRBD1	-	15	TGTGCCAGCAGCCAAGTTCAGGGGGCATCCGGGGAGCTGTTTTTT	CASSQVQGASGELFF
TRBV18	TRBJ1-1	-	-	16	TGTGCCAGCTCAGTTCAAGGAGGGTCGCGGGGCACTGAAGCTTTCTTT	CASSVQGGSRGTEAFF
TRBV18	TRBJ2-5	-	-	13	TGTGCCAGCTCACCCTGGCCAAGAGAGACCCAGTACTTC	CASSPWPRETQYF
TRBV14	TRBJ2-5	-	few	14	TGTGCCAGCAGCCAAGGAACGAGGTCAGAGACCCAGTACTTC	CASSQGTRSETQYF
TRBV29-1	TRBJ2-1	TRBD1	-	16	TGCAGCGTTGAAGATCCGAGACAGGGAGCCTACAATGAGCAGTTCTTC	CSVEDPRQGAYNEQFF
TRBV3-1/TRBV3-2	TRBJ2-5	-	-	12	TGTGCCAGCAGCCAAGATAAAAAGACCCAGTACTTC	CASSQDKKTQYF
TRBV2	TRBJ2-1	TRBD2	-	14	TGTGCCAGCACCCCGGGACTAGCGGACAATGAGCAGTTCTTC	CASTPGLADNEQFF
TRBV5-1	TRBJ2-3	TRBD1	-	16	TGCGCCAGCAGCTCCGGGACAGCCTCTAGCACAGATACGCAGTATTTT	CASSSGTASSTDTQYF
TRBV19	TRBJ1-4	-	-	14	TGTGCCAGTAGTCAACAGGTTGTCAATGAAAAACTGTTTTTT	CASSQQVVNEKLFF
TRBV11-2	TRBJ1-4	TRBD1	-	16	TGTGCCAGCAGCTTAAACAGGGGCCAGATTAATGAAAAACTGTTTTTT	CASSLNRGQINEKLFF
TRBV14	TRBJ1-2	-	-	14	TGTGCCAGCAGCCAAGAAGGACTGCCCTATGGCTACACCTTC	CASSQEGLPYGYTF
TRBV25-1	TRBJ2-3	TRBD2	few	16	TGTGCCAGCAGTGAAAAAAGGACTAGCGAGTCGGATACGCAGTATTTT	CASSEKRTSESDTQYF
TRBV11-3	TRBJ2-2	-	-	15	TGTGCCAGCAGCTTCCAACAGGGAAAGGACGGGGAGCTGTTTTTT	CASSFQQGKDGELFF
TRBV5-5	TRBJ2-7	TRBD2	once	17	TGTGCCAGCAGCTTGGCTAGCGGGAGTGTCCTAACCTACGAGCAGTACTTC	CASSLASGSVLTYEQYF
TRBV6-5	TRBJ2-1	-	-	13	TGTGCCAGCAGCCTGCGCTCCTACAATGAGCAGTTCTTC	CASSLRSYNEQFF
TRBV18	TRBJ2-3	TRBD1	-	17	TGTGCCAGCTCAACCTTACAGGGGCGAACTAGCACAGATACGCAGTATTTT	CASSTLQGRTSTDTQYF
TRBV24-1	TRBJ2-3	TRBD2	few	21	TGTGCCACCAGTGATTTGACAGGCCGGGGACTAGCGGGAGGGATCACAGATACGCAGTATTTT	CATSDLTGRGLAGGITDTQYF
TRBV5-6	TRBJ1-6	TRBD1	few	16	TGTGCCAGCAGCTTGGGGTACAGGGGCGGCAATTCACCCCTCCACTTT	CASSLGYRGGNSPLHF
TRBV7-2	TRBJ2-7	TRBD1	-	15	TGTGCCAGCAGCGACCCGGGACAGGTACCCTACGAGCAGTACTTC	CASSDPGQVPYEQYF
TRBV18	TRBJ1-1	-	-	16	TGTGCCAGCTCACCTACAGGAGCCTATACAAACACTGAAGCTTTCTTT	CASSPTGAYTNTEAFF
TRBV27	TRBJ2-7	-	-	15	TGTGCCAGCAGTCTCCGGGCAGGGGGGCTCTACGAGCAGTACTTC	CASSLRAGGLYEQYF
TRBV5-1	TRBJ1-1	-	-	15	TGCGCCAGCAGCCTCCGGGGGGCTTCTTCCACTGAAGCTTTCTTT	CASSLRGASSTEAFF
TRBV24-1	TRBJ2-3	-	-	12	TGTGCCACCAGCAGTGGCATGGATACGCAGTATTTT	CATSSGMDTQYF
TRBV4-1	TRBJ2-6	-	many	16	TGCGCCAGCAGCCAGGAGGGGTTCTCTGGGGCCAACGTCCTGACTTTC	CASSQEGFSGANVLTF
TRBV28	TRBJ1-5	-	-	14	TGTGCCAGCAGCCATGGGGGGTTCAATCAGCCCCAGCATTTT	CASSHGGFNQPQHF
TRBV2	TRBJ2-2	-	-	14	TGTGCCAGCAGCCTCCAAACTATCACCGGGGAGCTGTTTTTT	CASSLQTITGELFF
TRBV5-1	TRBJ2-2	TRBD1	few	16	TGCGCCAGCACCCGAGGACAGGGAGGAAGTAACGGGGAGCTGTTTTTT	CASTRGQGGSNGELFF
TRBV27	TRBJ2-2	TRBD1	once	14	TGTGCCAGCAGTCAAATAGGGGGCTCCGGGGAGCTGTTTTTT	CASSQIGGSGELFF
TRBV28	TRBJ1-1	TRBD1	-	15	TGTGCCAGCAGTCCTACAGGGACAGGGGGAACTGAAGCTTTCTTT	CASSPTGTGGTEAFF
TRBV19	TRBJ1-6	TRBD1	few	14	TGTGCCAGTAGCTTCAGACAGGGGAATTCACCCCTCCACTTT	CASSFRQGNSPLHF
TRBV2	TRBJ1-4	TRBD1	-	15	TGTGCCAGCAGTCGCCAGGACAGGACTAATGAAAAACTGTTTTTT	CASSRQDRTNEKLFF
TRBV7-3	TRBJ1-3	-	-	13	TGTGCCAGCAGCTCGGACAGCTCAAACACCATATATTTT	CASSSDSSNTIYF
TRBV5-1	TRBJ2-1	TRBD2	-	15	TGCGCCAGCAGCCGGGGACTAGCGAGCTACAATGAGCAGTTCTTC	CASSRGLASYNEQFF
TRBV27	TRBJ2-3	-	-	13	TGTGCCAGCAGGGGCTATGGCACAGATACGCAGTATTTT	CASRGYGTDTQYF
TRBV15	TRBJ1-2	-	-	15	TGTGCCACCACCAAGGGTCAGGGGCTTGACTATGGCTACACCTTC	CATTKGQGLDYGYTF
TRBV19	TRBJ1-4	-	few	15	TGTGCCAGTAGAAGACCCAACGGGGCTAATGAAAAACTGTTTTTT	CASRRPNGANEKLFF
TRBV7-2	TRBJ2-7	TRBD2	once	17	TGTGCCAGCAGCCCCTACCGCGGGAGGGCCTCGGAATACGAGCAGTACTTC	CASSPYRGRASEYEQYF
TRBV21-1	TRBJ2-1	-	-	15	TGTGCCAGCAGCACTAACAGGGTGTCCTACAATGAGCAGTTCTTC	CASSTNRVSYNEQFF
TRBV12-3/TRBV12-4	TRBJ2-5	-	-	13	TGTGCCAGCAGCACACAGGTCCAAGAGACCCAGTACTTC	CASSTQVQETQYF
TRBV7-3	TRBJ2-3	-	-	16	TGTGCCAGCAGCCCTACTGGAGGGGCTAGCACAGATACGCAGTATTTT	CASSPTGGASTDTQYF
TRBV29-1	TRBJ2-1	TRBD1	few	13	TGCAGCGTTGAAACAGGGGCCTACAATGAGCAGTTCTTC	CSVETGAYNEQFF